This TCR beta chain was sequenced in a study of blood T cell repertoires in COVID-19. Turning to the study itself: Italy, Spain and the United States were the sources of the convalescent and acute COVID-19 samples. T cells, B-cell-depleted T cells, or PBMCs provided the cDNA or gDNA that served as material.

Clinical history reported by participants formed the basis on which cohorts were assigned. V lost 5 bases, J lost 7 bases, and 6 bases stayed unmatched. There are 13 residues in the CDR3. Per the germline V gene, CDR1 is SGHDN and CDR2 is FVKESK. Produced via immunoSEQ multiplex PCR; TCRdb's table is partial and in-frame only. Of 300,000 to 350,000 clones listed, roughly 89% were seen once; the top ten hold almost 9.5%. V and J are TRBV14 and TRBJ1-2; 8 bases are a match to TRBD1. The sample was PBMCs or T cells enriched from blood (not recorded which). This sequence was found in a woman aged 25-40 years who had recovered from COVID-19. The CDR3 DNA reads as TGTGCCAGCAGCATACAGGGGGATGTTGGCTACACCTTC. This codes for CASSIQGDVGYTF.